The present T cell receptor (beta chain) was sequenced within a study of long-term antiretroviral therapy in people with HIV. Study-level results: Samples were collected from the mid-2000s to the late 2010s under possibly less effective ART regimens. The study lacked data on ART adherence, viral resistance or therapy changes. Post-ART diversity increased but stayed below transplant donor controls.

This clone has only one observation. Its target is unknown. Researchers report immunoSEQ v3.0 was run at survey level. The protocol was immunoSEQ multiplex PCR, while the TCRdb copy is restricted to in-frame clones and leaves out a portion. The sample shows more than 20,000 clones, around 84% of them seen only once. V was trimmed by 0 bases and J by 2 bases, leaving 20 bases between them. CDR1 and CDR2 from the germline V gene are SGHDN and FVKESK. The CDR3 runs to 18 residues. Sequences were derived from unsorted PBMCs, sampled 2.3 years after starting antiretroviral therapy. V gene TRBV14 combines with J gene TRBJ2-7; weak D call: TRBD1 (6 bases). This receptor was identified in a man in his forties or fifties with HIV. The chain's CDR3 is CASSQDRGQFLDPYEQYF. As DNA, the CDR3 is TGTGCCAGCAGCCAAGACAGGGGACAATTCCTAGACCCCTACGAGCAGTACTTC. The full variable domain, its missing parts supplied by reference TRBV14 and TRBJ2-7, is EAGVTQFPSHSVIEKGQTVTLRCDPISGHDNLYWYRRVMGKEIKFLLHFVKESKQDESGMPNNRFLAERTGGTYSTLKVQPAELEDSGVYFCASSQDRGQFLDPYEQYFGPGTRLTVT.